The source of this T cell receptor (beta chain) is a study of shared clonotypes between healthy human individuals. Study details: Every donor yielded three CD4 naive, three CD4 memory, two CD8 naive and one CD8 memory plate.

CD45RO-negative, CCR7-positively selected cells formed the naive CD8 fraction, excluding terminally differentiated effector memory CD45RA+ cells. CDR3 length: 16 residues. Trimming pared 3 bases from V and 0 bases from J, leaving 12 bases between. The germline gives CDR1 SGHRS, CDR2 YFSETQ. Repertoires were generated with immunoSEQ multiplex PCR, while TCRdb's copy carries only in-frame clones and drops some. Among under 850,000 clones listed, approximately 92% were seen once. The specimen was naive CD8+ T cells sorted from blood. The chain recombines TRBV5-1 with TRBJ2-2; D call uncertain. The source is a man younger than 40 in good health. This CDR3 is CASSSTLSPNTGELFF. Here the CDR3 DNA reads TGCGCCAGCAGCTCCACTCTGTCCCCGAACACCGGGGAGCTGTTTTTT.